The rows below give T cell receptor beta chains drawn from one sample of a study of blood T cell repertoires in COVID-19. The table came from immunoSEQ multiplex PCR; TCRdb's copy has only in-frame clones and leaves some out. The repertoire holds fewer than 350,000 clones, with approximately 91% as singletons. The sequenced sample was PBMCs or T cells enriched from blood (not recorded which). These receptors originate from a middle-aged woman with acute COVID-19. Each CDR3 is given with its conserved first and last residue. The D gene is left open where the match is weak. Clone size is not always given. Where it is, it says once, few, many or a class for expanded clones.

TRBJ1-5,few,.,12,TRBV2,TGTGCCAGCACCCCCGGTGATCAGCCCCAGCATTTT,CASTPGDQPQHF
TRBJ2-2,.,TRBD2,15,TRBV7-2,TGTGCCAGCAGACCTAGCGGGGGGATCACCGGGGAGCTGTTTTTT,CASRPSGGITGELFF
TRBJ1-1,.,.,13,TRBV6-5,TGTGCCAGCAGTCGCGGGGGAGACACTGAAGCTTTCTTT,CASSRGGDTEAFF
TRBJ1-4,.,.,16,TRBV4-1,TGCGCCAGCAGCCAAGTCCCGACAGCAACTAATGAAAAACTGTTTTTT,CASSQVPTATNEKLFF
TRBJ1-5,.,TRBD1,13,TRBV18,TGTGCCAGCTCACCGGACAGGGTACAGCCCCAGCATTTT,CASSPDRVQPQHF
TRBJ2-3,.,.,13,TRBV24-1,TGTGCCACCAGTGAAAGTCCAAGCGATACGCAGTATTTT,CATSESPSDTQYF
TRBJ1-2,.,.,14,TRBV11-2,TGTGCCAGCAGCTCCCCGAACAGGGTATATGGCTACACCTTC,CASSSPNRVYGYTF
TRBJ2-3,.,TRBD2,14,TRBV7-8,TGTGCCAGCAGCTTTAGCGGGGTCGCAGATACGCAGTATTTT,CASSFSGVADTQYF
TRBJ1-1,.,TRBD1,15,TRBV7-2,TGTGCCAGCAGCTTACTTTTAGACAGGGGGACTGAAGCTTTCTTT,CASSLLLDRGTEAFF
TRBJ2-7,.,.,15,TRBV4-3,TGCGCCAGCAGCCAAGATTACGCAGGGTACTACGAGCAGTACTTC,CASSQDYAGYYEQYF
TRBJ2-1,.,.,15,TRBV7-9,TGTGCCAGCAGAACATTGACAGTACCCTACAATGAGCAGTTCTTC,CASRTLTVPYNEQFF
TRBJ2-1,.,TRBD2,17,TRBV28,TGTGCCAGCAGTTTTGGGTCTGAGCGGGGGGCTTACAATGAGCAGTTCTTC,CASSFGSERGAYNEQFF
TRBJ1-6,.,.,13,TRBV20-1,TGCAGTGCTAGTCAACAGGGTGCTTCACCCCTCCACTTT,CSASQQGASPLHF
TRBJ1-6,.,.,17,TRBV3-1/TRBV3-2,TGTGCCAGCAGCCAAGGCAGTGAGACACTCTATAATTCACCCCTCCACTTT,CASSQGSETLYNSPLHF
TRBJ1-1,.,.,13,TRBV29-1,TGCAGCGTTGGTCAACAGGGTCTAGCTGAAGCTTTCTTT,CSVGQQGLAEAFF
TRBJ2-1,.,TRBD1,16,TRBV6-5,TGTGCCAGCAGTTACGAAGGGGGCAGGGGGCACAATGAGCAGTTCTTC,CASSYEGGRGHNEQFF
TRBJ2-1,.,.,15,TRBV9,TGTGCCAGCAGCGTAGAAAGCGGCTCCTACAATGAGCAGTTCTTC,CASSVESGSYNEQFF
TRBJ1-6,.,TRBD1,14,TRBV2,TGTGCCAGCAGCCCACAGGGGTGGGATTCACCCCTCCACTTT,CASSPQGWDSPLHF
TRBJ1-1,.,.,15,TRBV27,TGTGCCAGCAGTTTAGAGGCAGTACCGAACACTGAAGCTTTCTTT,CASSLEAVPNTEAFF
TRBJ1-2,once,.,14,TRBV6-5,TGTGCCAGCAGTTTAGACAGAAACGTATATGGCTACACCTTC,CASSLDRNVYGYTF
TRBJ2-3,.,TRBD2,17,TRBV24-1,TGTGCCACCAGTGATTGGACTAGCGGAAAAGAGGGAGATACGCAGTATTTT,CATSDWTSGKEGDTQYF
TRBJ1-5,few,.,15,TRBV28,TGTGCCAGCAGTGCGACAGGATATAGCAATCAGCCCCAGCATTTT,CASSATGYSNQPQHF
TRBJ1-2,.,TRBD1,15,TRBV29-1,TGCAGCGTTGGACCGGGACAGGGGACGAACTATGGCTACACCTTC,CSVGPGQGTNYGYTF
TRBJ1-1,.,.,13,TRBV2,TGTGCCAGCAGTGAAGGTCGGAACACTGAAGCTTTCTTT,CASSEGRNTEAFF
TRBJ2-3,.,.,15,TRBV28,TGTGCCAGCAGCCCTGGACAGATCAACACAGATACGCAGTATTTT,CASSPGQINTDTQYF
TRBJ1-6,.,TRBD1,14,TRBV18,TGTGCCAGCTCAACCTCGGGACAGAATTCACCCCTCCACTTT,CASSTSGQNSPLHF
TRBJ1-1,.,.,14,TRBV7-9,TGTGCCAGCAGCCGAAGAAACATGAACACTGAAGCTTTCTTT,CASSRRNMNTEAFF
TRBJ1-2,.,.,15,TRBV10-3,TGTGCCATCAGTGAGTCAGTAAGCACAGGGAATGGCTACACCTTC,CAISESVSTGNGYTF
TRBJ2-5,.,TRBD1,15,TRBV18,TGTGCCAGCTCACCCCGGGACAGGGGGCGAGAGACCCAGTACTTC,CASSPRDRGRETQYF
TRBJ2-5,.,TRBD2,15,TRBV19,TGTGCCAGTAGTACCTCAGTAGCGGGGCAAGAGACCCAGTACTTC,CASSTSVAGQETQYF
TRBJ1-4,few,TRBD1,14,TRBV5-5,TGTGCCAGCAGTTGGACAGGGGCTAATGAAAAACTGTTTTTT,CASSWTGANEKLFF
TRBJ2-1,.,.,14,TRBV11-2,TGTGCCAGCAGCTATTCGGCGGGGTACAATGAGCAGTTCTTC,CASSYSAGYNEQFF
TRBJ2-1,.,.,13,TRBV12-3/TRBV12-4,TGTGCCAGCAGCCTAGTCCGGGACTATGAGCAGTTCTTC,CASSLVRDYEQFF
TRBJ1-1,.,TRBD1,14,TRBV30,TGTGCCTGGAGAACAGGGGTGGGATCCACTGAAGCTTTCTTT,CAWRTGVGSTEAFF
TRBJ2-1,once,.,13,TRBV12-3/TRBV12-4,TGTGCCAGCAGTTTACTAGCAGGCAATGAGCAGTTCTTC,CASSLLAGNEQFF
TRBJ1-2,.,TRBD1,15,TRBV19,TGTGCCAGTAGTATAGATACAGGGGTGAAGTCTGGCTACACCTTC,CASSIDTGVKSGYTF
TRBJ2-7,.,.,13,TRBV18,TGTGCCAGCTCACCACCGGACAGCCACGAGCAGTACTTC,CASSPPDSHEQYF
TRBJ2-7,.,TRBD2,17,TRBV5-4,TGTGCCAGCAGCTTGGGAGGGACTAGCGGGAGGGCCATCGAGCAGTACTTC,CASSLGGTSGRAIEQYF
TRBJ1-2,few,.,13,TRBV19,TGTGCCAGTAGTATAGCAGGAGGCTATGGCTACACCTTC,CASSIAGGYGYTF
TRBJ1-1,.,.,12,TRBV2,TGTGCCAGCAATAGGGGTAACACTGAAGCTTTCTTT,CASNRGNTEAFF
TRBJ2-2,.,TRBD1,15,TRBV24-1,TGTGCCACCAGTACGGGACAGGGACGGACCGGGGAGCTGTTTTTT,CATSTGQGRTGELFF
TRBJ1-2,.,.,14,TRBV18,TGTGCCAGCTCACCGACGGATCAGGGTAATGGCTACACCTTC,CASSPTDQGNGYTF
TRBJ1-3,.,.,15,TRBV18,TGTGCCAGCTCACGAAGACATGGCCGGAACAACACCATATATTTT,CASSRRHGRNNTIYF
TRBJ1-6,.,.,15,TRBV5-1,TGCGCCAGCAGCCGGGCCCCTACAGGCAATTCACCCCTCCACTTT,CASSRAPTGNSPLHF
TRBJ2-7,.,.,14,TRBV7-3,TGTGCCAGCAGCCCGGCCGGAGGATATGGCGAGCAGTACTTC,CASSPAGGYGEQYF
TRBJ2-2,.,TRBD2,16,TRBV11-2,TGTGCCAGCAGCTTAGGGACTAGCGGGAACACCGGGGAGCTGTTTTTT,CASSLGTSGNTGELFF
TRBJ1-1,.,TRBD1,16,TRBV4-1,TGCGCCAGCAGCCCAAACAGGGGATACATGAACACTGAAGCTTTCTTT,CASSPNRGYMNTEAFF
TRBJ1-3,.,.,15,TRBV5-5,TGTGCCAGCAGCCCAACCGACTCCCCCGGGAACACCATATATTTT,CASSPTDSPGNTIYF
TRBJ1-2,.,.,16,TRBV28,TGTGCCAGCCCAAAGGGGGTTGGCGATACTAACTATGGCTACACCTTC,CASPKGVGDTNYGYTF
TRBJ2-2,.,.,14,TRBV7-3,TGTGCCAGCAGCCCCAACTGGAACACCGGGGAGCTGTTTTTT,CASSPNWNTGELFF
TRBJ2-2,.,TRBD1,15,TRBV7-3,TGTGCCAGCAGCTTAGACAGGGCTAACACCGGGGAGCTGTTTTTT,CASSLDRANTGELFF
TRBJ2-7,.,TRBD1,14,TRBV7-9,TGTGCCAGCAGAGGGGACAGGTCCCCTTTCGGGCAGTACTTC,CASRGDRSPFGQYF
TRBJ1-5,.,TRBD1,14,TRBV6-5,TGTGCCGGACTGATTGGACAGGGCGATCAGCCCCAGCATTTT,CAGLIGQGDQPQHF
TRBJ1-4,.,.,14,TRBV2,TGTGCCAGCGGAGGATGGGAGGTTAATGAAAAACTGTTTTTT,CASGGWEVNEKLFF
TRBJ2-2,.,TRBD1,16,TRBV19,TGTGCCAGTAGTACTGGACAGGGTGGTTCGGCCGGGGAGCTGTTTTTT,CASSTGQGGSAGELFF
TRBJ2-1,.,.,15,TRBV5-1,TGCGCCAGCAGCCAAACTACTTCCTCCTACAATGAGCAGTTCTTC,CASSQTTSSYNEQFF
TRBJ2-7,.,.,14,TRBV4-1,TGCGCCAGCAGCCAAGTAACGCTATCCTACGAGCAGTACTTC,CASSQVTLSYEQYF
TRBJ2-7,.,TRBD1,15,TRBV2,TGTGCCAGCAGGGGACAGGGGGTTAACTCCTACGAGCAGTACTTC,CASRGQGVNSYEQYF
TRBJ2-7,.,TRBD1,13,TRBV5-4,TGTGCCGGGGACAGGCGATACTCCTACGAGCAGTACTTC,CAGDRRYSYEQYF
TRBJ2-1,.,TRBD2,16,TRBV19,TGTGCCAGTATGGGGACTAGTGAATATCTGACAGGAATGCAGTTCTTC,CASMGTSEYLTGMQFF